These 25 T cell receptor beta chains were sequenced from one sample in a study of T cell repertoires in cytomegalovirus infection (dated by TCRdb to about 2019). The sequencer listed for this sample is Illumina HiSeq 1500. TCRdb reprocessed the public reads (quality trimming at Q25 with fastp, clone calling with MiXCR) and kept in-frame beta chains. Duplicate CDR3 protein sequences are folded into a single record with the most common DNA and genes. The sample records over 150,000 distinct CDR3 sequences, about 20% of which are singletons. The ten largest clones represent around 2.7% of the sample. Sequenced: PBMCs. The receptors were sampled from a human donor in good health (CMV status not recorded). Some clones in this sample may be carry-over from other donors' samples.

This clonotype has at least ten counts. The chain couples TRBV4-3 to TRBJ1-1; 8 bases are a match to TRBD1. In germline, CDR1 is LGHNA, CDR2 YSLEER. The CDR3 runs to 13 residues. After removal of 5 bases from V and 4 bases from J, the junction contained 3 bases not matched to a gene. Here the CDR3 DNA reads TGCGCCAGCAGCAATGGACAGGGCACTGAAGCTTTCTTT. It specifies CASSNGQGTEAFF.

The chain combines TRBV20-1 with TRBJ2-3, with D perhaps matching TRBD2 (5 bases). Germline lookup yields CDR1 DFQATT and CDR2 SNEGSKA (reference sequence). V was shortened by 5 bases and J by 4 bases, with 19 bases between the two germline ends. The CDR3 covers 15 residues. The CDR3 sequence: CSALNALEGSDTQYF. The CDR3 DNA reads TGCAGTGCTCTCAACGCACTAGAGGGCTCAGATACGCAGTATTTT.

The sample holds many counts of this clonotype. This chain joins TRBV6-5 and TRBJ2-7, with 9 positions matching TRBD1. Germline V CDR1 and CDR2: MNHEY, SVGAGI. V lost 5 bases, J lost 5 bases, and 7 bases stayed unmatched. The CDR3 is 14 residues long. The DNA of the CDR3 is TGTGCCAGCAGTCAGGGACAGGGACGGGACGAGCAGTACTTC. The encoded protein is CASSQGQGRDEQYF.

This clonotype has just a few counts. This chain connects TRBV12-3 or TRBV12-4 to TRBJ1-1; D is unresolved. Deletions cut 2 bases from V and 8 bases from J, with 12 bases between. This CDR3 has 13 residues. CDR3 amino acids: CASSLKGQVEAFF. The CDR3 region has the DNA TGTGCCAGCAGTTTAAAAGGTCAGGTAGAAGCTTTCTTT.

The V gene is TRBV23-1, the J gene TRBJ1-1, with D possibly being TRBD1 (6 bases). TRBV23-1 is assigned to the ORF class and has an uncertain function. V was pared by 7 bases and J by 10 bases, with 19 bases between. The length of the CDR3 is 13 residues. CDR3 protein: CASNQPWGAGAFF. CDR3 in DNA: TGCGCCAGCAACCAACCTTGGGGGGCCGGAGCTTTCTTT.

This chain connects TRBV20-1 to TRBJ1-1; no definite D call. The CDR3 contains 13 residues. The V gene's germline CDR1 is DFQATT and CDR2 SNEGSKA (reference sequence). The V and J ends lost 8 bases and 1 base respectively, with 14 bases between them. The CDR3 region has the DNA TGCAGTAGAGTTTCGTCAAGGAACACTGAAGCTTTCTTT. Its translation: CSRVSSRNTEAFF.

The chain links TRBV7-9 to TRBJ1-1; D gene ambiguous. V was cut by 1 base and J by 4 bases, with 10 bases left in between. Germline CDR1 and CDR2: SEHNR and FQNEAQ (reference sequence). This CDR3 spans 14 amino acids. The CDR3 nucleotides are TGTGCCAGCAGCTTAGATTTGGTGGTCACTGAAGCTTTCTTT. Its protein product is CASSLDLVVTEAFF.

This clonotype was detected a few times. The genes are TRBV29-1 and TRBJ1-1; 12 bases are a match to TRBD1. The CDR3 has 14 amino acids. From germline, CDR1 is SQVTM and CDR2 ANQGSEA. The trim removed 8 bases at V and 4 bases at J, leaving 8 bases unmatched. CDR3 residues: CSSGTGGKGTEAFF. The CDR3 bases are TGCAGCTCTGGGACAGGGGGCAAAGGCACTGAAGCTTTCTTT. The full variable domain, rest sourced from reference TRBV29-1 and TRBJ1-1, is SAVISQKPSRDICQRGTSLTIQCQVDSQVTMMFWYRQQPGQSLTLIATANQGSEATYESGFVIDKFPISRPNLTFSTLTVSNMSPEDSSIYLCSSGTGGKGTEAFFGQGTRLTVV.

The rearrangement joins TRBV9 to TRBJ2-3; TRBD2 might be the D (6 bases). The ends were cut back, 4 bases at V and 3 bases at J, with 9 bases in the middle. Germline V gives CDR1 SGDLS, CDR2 YYNGEE. The CDR3 sequence is 13 residues long. In DNA, the CDR3 is TGTGCCAGCAGCATGAGCGGGACAGATACGCAGTATTTT. Encoded protein: CASSMSGTDTQYF.

Comments on this clonotype: At one end the junction does not follow the germline gene, possibly because of a read error. V is TRBV28 and J is TRBJ2-3, with 10 positions matching TRBD2. The germline gives CDR1 MDHEN, CDR2 SYDVKM. CDR3 length: 17 amino acids. CDR3 sequence reads: CASRLSGLAPSTDTQYF. CDR3 DNA sequence: TGTGCCAGCAGATTATCGGGACTAGCGCCGAGCACAGATACGCAGTATTTT.

V is TRBV7-2 and J is TRBJ2-7, with 7 bases lining up with TRBD2. V lost 5 bases to trimming and J lost 3 bases; unmatched junction nucleotides: 7. The V gene's germline CDR1 is SGHTA and CDR2 FQGNSA. The CDR3 has 14 residues. CDR3 nucleotide sequence: TGTGCCAGCAGCACTTCTAGCGGAAACTACGAGCAGTACTTC. This encodes CASSTSSGNYEQYF. Variable domain in full (rest from reference TRBV7-2 and TRBJ2-7): GAGVSQSPSNKVTEKGKDVELRCDPISGHTALYWYRQSLGQGLEFLIYFQGNSAPDKSGLPSDRFSAERTGGSVSTLTIQRTQQEDSAVYLCASSTSSGNYEQYFGPGTRLTVT.

The gene calls are TRBV7-9 and TRBJ2-5; TRBD1 matches at 8 bases. Trimming took 2 bases from V and 5 from J; bases not matched to a gene: 4. The CDR3 runs 14 residues. Germline V gene data show CDR1 as SEHNR and CDR2 as FQNEAQ (reference sequence). The CDR3 DNA sequence: TGTGCCAGCAGCTTACGGACAGGGCCGGAGACCCAGTACTTC. As protein: CASSLRTGPETQYF.

A note on this clonotype: This may arise from a read error, as a much more abundant clone is one base away. This chain links TRBV10-2 with TRBJ2-1; D assignment may be TRBD1 or TRBD2 (5 bases each). Germline V gene lookup returns CDR1 WSHSY and CDR2 SAAADI. The CDR3 runs to 14 residues. With 8 bases removed from V and 8 bases from J, the gap between germline ends came to 19 bases. The DNA of the CDR3 is TGCGCCAGCTCACGCTGGGACGTTATCCATGAGCAGTTCTTC. This codes for CASSRWDVIHEQFF.

CDR3 DNA sequence: TGCAGTGCTAGAGATCTTGGACAGGGGTACGAGCAGTACTTC. Its translation is CSARDLGQGYEQYF. This chain uses TRBV20-1 with TRBJ2-7; 9 bases agree with TRBD1. This CDR3 has 14 amino acids. V trimming: 0 bases; J trimming: 4 bases; junction bases outside the gene matches: 4. Germline CDR1 DFQATT, CDR2 SNEGSKA (reference sequence).

This clonotype was seen only a few times. The rearrangement links TRBV12-3 or TRBV12-4 to TRBJ1-4; D gene ambiguous. The CDR3 is made up of 14 amino acids. V was clipped by 3 bases and J by 8 bases, with 13 bases between them. CDR3: CASSLRRDGEKLFF. The CDR3 nucleotides read TGTGCCAGCAGTTTGAGGCGGGATGGGGAAAAACTGTTTTTT.

V gene TRBV11-3 combines with J gene TRBJ2-3, with 9 positions matching TRBD1. The CDR3 is 16 residues long. Germline V gene sequence: CDR1 SGHNT, CDR2 YENEEA. Trimming cost V 0 bases and J 2 bases; bases outside gene matches: 3. CDR3 nucleotide sequence: TGTGCCAGCAGCTTAGAGGGACAGGGCCACACAGATACGCAGTATTTT. Its translation: CASSLEGQGHTDTQYF.

The CDR3 DNA reads as TGCGCCAGCAGCTTGCTACCTGACAACACAGATACGCAGTATTTT. This translates into CASSLLPDNTDTQYF. The gene calls are TRBV5-1 and TRBJ2-3; D is ambiguous. The length of the CDR3 is 15 residues. Germline V CDR1 and CDR2: SGHRS, YFSETQ. Trimming took off 1 base at V and 2 bases at J, with 11 bases between the two ends.

The sample holds many counts of this clonotype. This chain connects TRBV7-8 to TRBJ2-5; D possibly corresponds to TRBD1 (6 bases). The V end was cut by 5 bases, the J end by 2 bases, with 9 bases between. This CDR3 spans 13 amino acids. Germline V gives CDR1 SGHVS, CDR2 FQNEAQ. In DNA, the CDR3 is TGTGCCAGCAGCGACGGACAGCAAGAGACCCAGTACTTC. It codes for CASSDGQQETQYF.

This clonotype was seen many times. V usage is TRBV7-2 and J usage is TRBJ2-1; TRBD2 might be the D (6 bases). V shed 2 bases and J shed 5 bases, with 13 bases lying between them. CDR1 is SGHTA, CDR2 FQGNSA, per germline. This CDR3 is built from 15 residues. CDR3 nucleotides: TGTGCCAGCAGCTTATTTGGGGGGTTCAACAATGAGCAGTTCTTC. Protein product: CASSLFGGFNNEQFF.

The chain carries TRBV5-1 and TRBJ2-7; D perhaps matches TRBD2 (5 bases). The CDR3 has 14 residues. The germline V gene encodes CDR1 SGHRS and CDR2 YFSETQ. The V end lost 2 bases, the J end lost 7 bases, and 16 bases lay between the germline ends. The CDR3: CASSFSLYPGEQYF. The CDR3 DNA sequence: TGCGCCAGCAGCTTCTCCCTCTACCCGGGAGAGCAGTACTTC.

The chain links TRBV28 to TRBJ2-3; 12 bases line up with TRBD2. Germline CDR1 is MDHEN and CDR2 is SYDVKM. With 5 bases clipped from V and 2 bases from J, the junction kept 5 bases outside the gene matches. The length of the CDR3 is 16 residues. CDR3 region: CASSEWTSGDTDTQYF. The CDR3 nucleotides read TGTGCCAGCAGTGAATGGACTAGCGGGGACACAGATACGCAGTATTTT.

A few counts support this clonotype. This chain connects TRBV10-3 to TRBJ1-6, with 9 positions matching TRBD1. Germline V gene data show CDR1 as ENHRY and CDR2 as SYGVKD. Germline trimming cut 6 bases from V and 7 bases from J; bases unmatched to any gene: 10. The CDR3 extends over 16 amino acids. For the CDR3, the DNA is TGTGCCATCAGGGAAGCTCGGGACAGGGACAATTCACCCCTCCACTTT. It encodes CAIREARDRDNSPLHF.

The table lists this clonotype with a few counts. J is TRBJ1-1 and V is TRBV4-1; D gene uncertain. CDR3 size: 15 residues. Germline CDR1 MGHRA, CDR2 YSYEKL. Trimming cost V 0 bases and J 6 bases, with 14 bases left between them. In DNA, the CDR3 is TGCGCCAGCAGCCAAGACGCTCTTCCGTCGTCTGAAGCTTTCTTT. As protein: CASSQDALPSSEAFF.

The gene calls are TRBV19 and TRBJ1-1; unclear D gene. Trimming stripped 3 bases from V and 3 bases from J, with 14 bases between. The CDR3 has 15 residues. The germline gives CDR1 LNHDA, CDR2 SQIVND (reference sequence). CDR3 coding DNA: TGTGCCAGTAGTATGGATCCACTCCGCGACACTGAAGCTTTCTTT. Encoded protein: CASSMDPLRDTEAFF. Drawing the rest from reference TRBV19 and TRBJ1-1, the complete variable domain is DGGITQSPKYLFRKEGQNVTLSCEQNLNHDAMYWYRQDPGQGLRLIYYSQIVNDFQKGDIAEGYSVSREKKESFPLTVTSAQKNPTAFYLCASSMDPLRDTEAFFGQGTRLTVV.

The chain has TRBV30 and TRBJ2-3; maybe TRBD1 (6 bases). Germline CDR1 reads GTSNPN; CDR2 reads SVGIG (reference sequence). The V end was cut by 6 bases, the J end by 0 bases, with 7 bases between. CDR3 length: 12 amino acids. CDR3 in amino acids: CACTGSTDTQYF. Written as DNA, the CDR3 is TGTGCCTGCACAGGGAGCACAGATACGCAGTATTTT.